The 9 T cell receptor beta chains presented below share a single source sample, sequenced in a study of shared clonotypes between healthy human individuals. Repertoires were generated with immunoSEQ multiplex PCR, while TCRdb's copy carries only in-frame clones and drops some. The sample holds about 2.1 million clones, roughly 91% seen once. Terminally differentiated effector memory CD45RA+ cells were left out of the naive CD8 fraction, which was CD45RO-negative and positively selected for CCR7. Sequencing was carried out using naive CD8+ T cells from PBMCs. The receptors were gathered from a man aged 18-30 years in good health. Some clones in this sample may be carry-over from other donors' samples.

This chain uses TRBV18 with TRBJ2-3; 7 bases match TRBD2. Germline values: CDR1 KGHSH, CDR2 LQKENI. There are 17 residues in the CDR3. The ends lost 2 bases at V and 2 bases at J; junction bases unmatched: 10. The CDR3 spells CASSPIAPSGDTDTQYF. DNA of the CDR3: TGTGCCAGCTCACCAATCGCCCCTAGCGGCGACACAGATACGCAGTATTTT. Full variable domain (remainder filled in from reference TRBV18 and TRBJ2-3): NAGVMQNPRHLVRRRGQEARLRCSPMKGHSHVYWYRQLPEEGLKFMVYLQKENIIDESGMPKERFSAEFPKEGPSILRIQQVVRGDSAAYFCASSPIAPSGDTDTQYFGPGTRLTVL.

The chain carries TRBV9 and TRBJ1-2; D gene uncertain. The CDR3 has 11 amino acids. V lost 3 bases, J lost 2 bases, and 2 bases lay in between. In germline, CDR1 is SGDLS, CDR2 YYNGEE. This CDR3 reads CASSDNYGYTF. In nucleotides, the CDR3 is TGTGCCAGCAGCGACAACTATGGCTACACCTTC.

The rearrangement joins TRBV7-2 to TRBJ1-1, with 7 nucleotides matching TRBD1. The trim removed 2 bases at V and 1 base at J, leaving 4 bases unmatched. Per the germline V gene, CDR1 is SGHTA and CDR2 is FQGNSA. The CDR3 length is 15 residues. The CDR3 sequence is CASSLTNRGNTEAFF. The CDR3 nucleotides read TGTGCCAGCAGCTTAACGAACAGGGGGAACACTGAAGCTTTCTTT. The whole variable domain, remainder taken from reference TRBV7-2 and TRBJ1-1, is GAGVSQSPSNKVTEKGKDVELRCDPISGHTALYWYRQSLGQGLEFLIYFQGNSAPDKSGLPSDRFSAERTGGSVSTLTIQRTQQEDSAVYLCASSLTNRGNTEAFFGQGTRLTVV.

This rearrangement joins TRBV28 to TRBJ2-4; 7 bases match TRBD2. CDR3 length: 16 amino acids. Germline loops: CDR1 MDHEN, CDR2 SYDVKM. Trimming took 6 bases from V and 1 from J; bases not matched to a gene: 9. This CDR3 is CASRGGTDIAKNIQYF. The CDR3 DNA reads TGTGCCAGCAGGGGGGGGACCGACATCGCCAAAAACATTCAGTACTTC.

This chain uses TRBV28 with TRBJ1-1; TRBD1 aligns across 10 bases. Germline loops: CDR1 MDHEN, CDR2 SYDVKM. This CDR3 contains 14 residues. V lost 7 bases, J lost 3 bases, and 5 bases stayed unmatched. Here the CDR3 DNA reads TGTGCCAGCACCCGGGACAGGGGATACACTGAAGCTTTCTTT. This translates into CASTRDRGYTEAFF. Looking up the rest from reference TRBV28 and TRBJ1-1 gives the full variable domain: DVKVTQSSRYLVKRTGEKVFLECVQDMDHENMFWYRQDPGLGLRLIYFSYDVKMKEKGDIPEGYSVSREKKERFSLILESASTNQTSMYLCASTRDRGYTEAFFGQGTRLTVV.

This clone was observed a handful of times. This sequence joins TRBV10-3 and TRBJ2-5; 8 bases align to TRBD1. Germline values: CDR1 ENHRY, CDR2 SYGVKD. J gave up 5 bases and V 9 bases, and 8 bases lay outside the gene matches. The CDR3 extends over 13 amino acids. The CDR3 DNA follows: TGTGCCATTGCAGACAGGGGAGTGGAGACCCAGTACTTC. Residues: CAIADRGVETQYF.

The J gene is TRBJ1-2, the V gene TRBV7-9; no reliable D call. Germline loops: CDR1 SEHNR, CDR2 FQNEAQ (reference sequence). The V gene lost 1 base and the J gene lost 8 bases, with 11 bases spanning the gap. The CDR3 covers 13 residues. The CDR3 DNA reads as TGTGCCAGCAGCTTAGGGGCAGGACTCGGCTACACCTTC. Its translation is CASSLGAGLGYTF. The entire variable domain, with the rest obtained from reference TRBV7-9 and TRBJ1-2, is as follows: DTGVSQNPRHKITKRGQNVTFRCDPISEHNRLYWYRQTLGQGPEFLTYFQNEAQLEKSRLLSDRFSAERPKGSFSTLEIQRTEQGDSAMYLCASSLGAGLGYTFGSGTRLTVV.

The chain joins TRBV7-6 to TRBJ2-1, with D possibly matching TRBD2 (5 bases). V was shortened by 0 bases and J by 3 bases, with 9 bases between the two germline ends. From germline, CDR1 is SGHVS and CDR2 FNYEAQ. The CDR3 spans 15 residues. CDR3 in amino acids: CASSLARAGYNEQFF. The CDR3 bases are TGTGCCAGCAGCTTAGCGCGGGCTGGCTACAATGAGCAGTTCTTC.

The rearrangement uses TRBV4-3 and TRBJ2-5; 8 nucleotides line up with TRBD1. The DNA end is a closer match to TRBJ2-7, so the J assignment may be wrong. CDR1 LGHNA and CDR2 YSLEER come from the germline V gene. The CDR3 totals 15 residues. DNA for the CDR3: TGCGCCAGCAGCCTCGATAGGACAGGGATTTACGAGCAGTACTTC. Its translation: CASSLDRTGIYEQYF.